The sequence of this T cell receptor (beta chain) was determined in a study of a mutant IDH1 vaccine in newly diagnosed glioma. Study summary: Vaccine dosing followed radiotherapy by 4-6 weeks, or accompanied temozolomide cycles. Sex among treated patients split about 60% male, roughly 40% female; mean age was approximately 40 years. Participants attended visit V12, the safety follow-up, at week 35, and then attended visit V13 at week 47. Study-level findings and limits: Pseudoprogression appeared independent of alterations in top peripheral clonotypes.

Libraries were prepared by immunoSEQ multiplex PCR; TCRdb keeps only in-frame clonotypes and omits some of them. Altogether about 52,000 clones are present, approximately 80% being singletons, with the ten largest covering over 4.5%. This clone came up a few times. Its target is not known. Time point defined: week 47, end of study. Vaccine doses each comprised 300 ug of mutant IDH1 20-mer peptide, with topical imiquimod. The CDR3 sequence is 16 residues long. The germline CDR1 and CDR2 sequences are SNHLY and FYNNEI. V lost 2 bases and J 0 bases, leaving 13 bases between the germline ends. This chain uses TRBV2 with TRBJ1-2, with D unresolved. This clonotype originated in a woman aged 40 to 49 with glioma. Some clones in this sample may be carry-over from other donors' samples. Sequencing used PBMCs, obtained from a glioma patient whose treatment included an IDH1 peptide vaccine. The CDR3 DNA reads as TGTGCCAGCAGTGAAACTGTCCCAGCCGCTAACTATGGCTACACCTTC. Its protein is CASSETVPAANYGYTF. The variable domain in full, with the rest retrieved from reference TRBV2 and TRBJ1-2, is EPEVTQTPSHQVTQMGQEVILRCVPISNHLYFYWYRQILGQKVEFLVSFYNNEISEKSEIFDDQFSVERPDGSNFTLKIRSTKLEDSAMYFCASSETVPAANYGYTFGSGTRLTVV.